This note documents a single T cell receptor beta chain sequence. CDR1 and CDR2 (germline): SGHVS, FNYEAQ. V lost 5 bases to trimming and J lost 2 bases; unmatched junction nucleotides: 15. The CDR3 has 18 residues. This record belongs to a study of shared clonotypes between healthy human individuals. The naive CD8 fraction comprised CD45RO-negative cells positively selected for CCR7 and excluded terminally differentiated effector memory CD45RA+ cells. Assay used: immunoSEQ multiplex PCR; TCRdb lists only in-frame clones, some missing. Of about 2.2 million clones detected, about 92% appear once; the ten largest clones hold roughly 1.8%.

This clonotype originated in a man in his late teens or twenties in good health. Some clones in this sample may be carry-over from other donors' samples. Source material: naive CD8+ T cells from PBMCs. V and J are TRBV7-6 and TRBJ2-7; TRBD2 agrees at 10 bases. CDR3 region: CASSLDTRLAGPPYEQYF. The CDR3 bases are TGTGCCAGCAGCCTCGATACTAGACTAGCGGGTCCCCCCTACGAGCAGTACTTC. The entire variable domain, with the rest obtained from reference TRBV7-6 and TRBJ2-7, is as follows: GAGVSQSPRYKVTKRGQDVALRCDPISGHVSLYWYRQALGQGPEFLTYFNYEAQQDKSGLPNDRFSAERPEGSISTLTIQRTEQRDSAMYRCASSLDTRLAGPPYEQYFGPGTRLTVT.